These 5 T cell receptor beta chains came from one sample sequenced in a study of shared clonotypes between healthy human individuals. Profiled with immunoSEQ multiplex PCR; TCRdb holds only in-frame clones, not every one. This sample has some 550,000 clones; more than 95% occur once, and the top ten carry 0.045% to 0.07%. The sample consisted of naive CD4+ T cells sorted from blood. Subset denoted: CD45RA+ positively selected. Receptors originate from a woman aged 25 to 39 in good health.

This clone was picked up one time. The rearrangement joins TRBV18 to TRBJ2-7; weak D call: TRBD1 (6 bases). V lost 2 bases and J lost 5, with 13 bases in between. The CDR3 contains 14 residues. CDR1 and CDR2 from the germline V gene are KGHSH and LQKENI. CDR3 nucleotide sequence: TGTGCCAGCTCACCAGGACAGATTGTGAACGAGCAGTACTTC. Protein: CASSPGQIVNEQYF.

This rearrangement joins TRBV5-1 to TRBJ2-7; 13 bases are a match to TRBD2. Germline-derived CDR1 and CDR2 are SGHRS and YFSETQ. J lost 5 bases, V lost 4 bases, and 6 bases had no gene match. This CDR3 has 15 amino acids. The CDR3 here is CASSHRTSGSNEQYF. CDR3 nucleotides: TGCGCCAGCAGCCACAGGACTAGCGGGAGTAACGAGCAGTACTTC.

The chain employs TRBV2 and TRBJ2-1; D tentatively reads TRBD1 or TRBD2 (6 bases each). CDR3 size: 16 residues. CDR1 is SNHLY and CDR2 is FYNNEI in the germline V gene. V was cut by 6 bases and J by 5 bases, with 20 bases left in between. For the CDR3, the DNA is TGTGCCAGCAGGGGGGCTCGGGAGATCAGGGACAATGAGCAGTTCTTC. Its translation: CASRGAREIRDNEQFF.

CDR3 region: CASSLGLAVYNEQFF. CDR3 nucleotides: TGCGCCAGCAGCTTGGGACTAGCGGTATACAATGAGCAGTTCTTC. This chain uses TRBV5-1 with TRBJ2-1, with 9 bases fitting TRBD2. V was pared by 0 bases and J by 4 bases, with 2 bases of the junction left unmatched. This CDR3 contains 15 residues. Germline V gives CDR1 SGHRS, CDR2 YFSETQ.

J is TRBJ2-7 and V is TRBV28; 7 bases agree with TRBD2. This CDR3 has 16 residues. Germline trimming cut 5 bases from V and 0 bases from J; bases unmatched to any gene: 10. CDR1 is MDHEN and CDR2 is SYDVKM in the germline V gene. CDR3 protein: CASSPSPLAASYEQYF. The CDR3 region has the DNA TGTGCCAGCAGTCCCTCCCCCCTAGCGGCCTCCTACGAGCAGTACTTC.